This is a list of T cell receptor beta chains from one sample in a study of human T cells and chemical hapten exposure. TCRdb passed the RACE reads through MiXCR, listing each CDR3 protein once. The data contain approximately 59,000 distinct CDR3 sequences, under 7.5% of them singletons. Sequencing input: whole blood. Receptors were obtained from a female donor in good health. Some clones in this sample may be carry-over from other donors' samples. Each CDR3 is given with its conserved first and last residue. Each record gives: V gene, J gene, D gene, clone size, CDR3 protein, CDR3 DNA. D genes are given only for firm matches. A clone size is listed for some rows: how often the clone was seen (once, few, many), or a class if it is expanded.

v_gene: TRBV3-1; j_gene: TRBJ2-7; d_gene: .; abundance: many; CDR3aa: CASSQSRVSYEQYF; CDR3nt: TGTGCCAGCAGCCAGAGCAGGGTCTCCTACGAGCAGTACTTC
v_gene: TRBV30; j_gene: TRBJ1-1; d_gene: TRBD1; abundance: many; CDR3aa: CACTGQQNTEAFF; CDR3nt: TGTGCCTGCACGGGACAGCAGAACACTGAAGCTTTCTTT
v_gene: TRBV29-1; j_gene: TRBJ1-2; d_gene: TRBD1; abundance: many; CDR3aa: CSVSREGAYGYTF; CDR3nt: TGCAGCGTCTCCAGGGAGGGGGCTTATGGCTACACCTTC
v_gene: TRBV27; j_gene: TRBJ1-1; d_gene: .; abundance: many; CDR3aa: CASSLSGFTEAFF; CDR3nt: TGTGCCAGCAGTTTATCAGGGTTCACTGAAGCTTTCTTT
v_gene: TRBV9; j_gene: TRBJ2-2; d_gene: .; abundance: few; CDR3aa: CASSRDPDINTGELFF; CDR3nt: TGTGCCAGCAGCCGAGACCCGGACATTAACACCGGGGAGCTGTTTTTT
v_gene: TRBV28; j_gene: TRBJ2-3; d_gene: TRBD2; abundance: .; CDR3aa: CASSLSAGGTADTQYF; CDR3nt: TGTGCCAGCAGTTTATCGGCGGGAGGAACCGCAGATACGCAGTATTTT
v_gene: TRBV20-1; j_gene: TRBJ2-1; d_gene: TRBD2; abundance: many; CDR3aa: CSARETSGRRLYNEQFF; CDR3nt: TGCAGTGCTAGGGAGACTAGCGGGAGGCGATTATACAATGAGCAGTTCTTC
v_gene: TRBV2; j_gene: TRBJ2-7; d_gene: .; abundance: many; CDR3aa: CATRRDNEQYF; CDR3nt: TGTGCCACAAGACGGGACAACGAGCAGTACTTC
v_gene: TRBV10-3; j_gene: TRBJ2-3; d_gene: .; abundance: many; CDR3aa: CAIRHSGPSTDTQYF; CDR3nt: TGTGCCATCAGGCACTCGGGACCCAGCACAGATACGCAGTATTTT
v_gene: TRBV28; j_gene: TRBJ2-2; d_gene: .; abundance: many; CDR3aa: CASSLALTGELFF; CDR3nt: TGTGCCAGCAGTTTAGCACTGACCGGGGAGCTGTTTTTT
v_gene: TRBV4-2; j_gene: TRBJ2-3; d_gene: .; abundance: many; CDR3aa: CASSQEPGDTQYF; CDR3nt: TGTGCCAGCAGCCAAGAGCCCGGGGATACGCAGTATTTT
v_gene: TRBV20-1; j_gene: TRBJ1-1; d_gene: TRBD1; abundance: many; CDR3aa: CSAHRGPEAFF; CDR3nt: TGCAGTGCGCACAGGGGACCTGAAGCTTTCTTT
v_gene: TRBV28; j_gene: TRBJ1-4; d_gene: .; abundance: many; CDR3aa: CASSFGAEDEKLFF; CDR3nt: TGTGCCAGCAGTTTTGGGGCGGAGGATGAAAAACTGTTTTTT
v_gene: TRBV11-2; j_gene: TRBJ2-1; d_gene: .; abundance: few; CDR3aa: CASSLHTEQFF; CDR3nt: TGTGCCAGCAGCTTACACACTGAGCAGTTCTTC
v_gene: TRBV7-2; j_gene: TRBJ1-6; d_gene: .; abundance: many; CDR3aa: CASSSWAGINSPLHF; CDR3nt: TGTGCCAGCAGCTCCTGGGCGGGGATTAATTCACCCCTCCACTTT
v_gene: TRBV12-3/TRBV12-4; j_gene: TRBJ1-1; d_gene: .; abundance: few; CDR3aa: CASSPGGEAFF; CDR3nt: TGTGCCAGCAGCCCCGGGGGGGAAGCTTTCTTT
v_gene: TRBV29-1; j_gene: TRBJ2-6; d_gene: .; abundance: many; CDR3aa: CSVVPDISSGANVLTF; CDR3nt: TGCAGCGTTGTTCCGGACATTAGCTCTGGGGCCAACGTCCTGACTTTC
v_gene: TRBV28; j_gene: TRBJ1-4; d_gene: .; abundance: many; CDR3aa: CASSPRYDRFLGTNEKLFF; CDR3nt: TGTGCCAGCAGTCCCCGATATGACAGATTCTTGGGTACTAATGAAAAACTGTTTTTT
v_gene: TRBV11-2; j_gene: TRBJ2-3; d_gene: .; abundance: many; CDR3aa: CASRPQPGASTDTQYF; CDR3nt: TGTGCCAGCAGGCCACAGCCAGGGGCCAGCACAGATACGCAGTATTTT
v_gene: TRBV28; j_gene: TRBJ2-2; d_gene: TRBD2; abundance: .; CDR3aa: CASRKGLAGVRTGELFF; CDR3nt: TGTGCCAGCAGGAAGGGACTAGCGGGAGTCAGGACCGGGGAGCTGTTTTTT
v_gene: TRBV11-2; j_gene: TRBJ1-5; d_gene: .; abundance: .; CDR3aa: CASSLSDDQPQHF; CDR3nt: TGTGCCAGCAGCTTAAGCGACGATCAGCCCCAGCATTTT
v_gene: TRBV9; j_gene: TRBJ1-5; d_gene: .; abundance: few; CDR3aa: CASSVAGRQPQHF; CDR3nt: TGTGCCAGCAGCGTAGCCGGGAGACAGCCCCAGCATTTT
v_gene: TRBV20-1; j_gene: TRBJ1-1; d_gene: .; abundance: few; CDR3aa: CSAGKGQDTEAFF; CDR3nt: TGCAGTGCGGGCAAGGGCCAGGACACTGAAGCTTTCTTT
v_gene: TRBV7-9; j_gene: TRBJ1-4; d_gene: .; abundance: .; CDR3aa: CASSLGADLTNEKLFF; CDR3nt: TGTGCCAGCAGCTTAGGGGCGGATCTGACTAATGAAAAACTGTTTTTT
v_gene: TRBV6-2/TRBV6-3; j_gene: TRBJ1-1; d_gene: .; abundance: many; CDR3aa: CASSWSLEAFF; CDR3nt: TGTGCCAGCAGTTGGAGCCTTGAAGCTTTCTTT
v_gene: TRBV12-5; j_gene: TRBJ2-5; d_gene: TRBD2; abundance: many; CDR3aa: CASAYGLAGGETQYF; CDR3nt: TGTGCTAGTGCCTACGGACTAGCGGGAGGGGAGACCCAGTACTTC
v_gene: TRBV25-1; j_gene: TRBJ1-2; d_gene: .; abundance: .; CDR3aa: CASSVEGNYGYTF; CDR3nt: TGTGCCAGCAGTGTCGAGGGAAACTATGGCTACACCTTC
v_gene: TRBV20-1; j_gene: TRBJ1-1; d_gene: .; abundance: few; CDR3aa: CSGLTQNTEAFF; CDR3nt: TGCAGTGGTCTCACCCAGAACACTGAAGCTTTCTTT
v_gene: TRBV28; j_gene: TRBJ1-6; d_gene: .; abundance: few; CDR3aa: CASSLGDGSSYNSPLHF; CDR3nt: TGTGCCAGCAGTTTAGGGGACGGGAGCTCCTATAATTCACCCCTCCACTTT
v_gene: TRBV29-1; j_gene: TRBJ2-7; d_gene: .; abundance: many; CDR3aa: CSIQGTAYEQYF; CDR3nt: TGCAGCATCCAAGGGACCGCCTACGAGCAGTACTTC
v_gene: TRBV3-1; j_gene: TRBJ1-3; d_gene: .; abundance: .; CDR3aa: CASSQKNSGNTIYF; CDR3nt: TGTGCCAGCAGCCAGAAAAACTCTGGAAACACCATATATTTT
v_gene: TRBV2; j_gene: TRBJ1-1; d_gene: TRBD1; abundance: many; CDR3aa: CASTGQGETSEAFF; CDR3nt: TGTGCCAGCACCGGGCAGGGGGAAACGTCTGAAGCTTTCTTT
v_gene: TRBV30; j_gene: TRBJ2-3; d_gene: .; abundance: few; CDR3aa: CAWSYPGLSSTDTQYF; CDR3nt: TGTGCCTGGAGTTACCCGGGGCTATCTAGCACAGATACGCAGTATTTT
v_gene: TRBV5-8; j_gene: TRBJ1-1; d_gene: .; abundance: many; CDR3aa: CASSLAVGGTEAFF; CDR3nt: TGTGCCAGCAGCTTGGCCGTGGGAGGGACTGAAGCTTTCTTT
v_gene: TRBV7-8; j_gene: TRBJ1-1; d_gene: .; abundance: many; CDR3aa: CATEGYMNTEAFF; CDR3nt: TGTGCCACCGAGGGATATATGAACACTGAAGCTTTCTTT
v_gene: TRBV29-1; j_gene: TRBJ1-1; d_gene: .; abundance: many; CDR3aa: CSVEGARTEAFF; CDR3nt: TGCAGCGTTGAGGGGGCTAGGACTGAAGCTTTCTTT
v_gene: TRBV6-1; j_gene: TRBJ1-5; d_gene: .; abundance: many; CDR3aa: CASSGDTRGGYQPQHF; CDR3nt: TGTGCCAGCTCGGGGGACACTCGTGGGGGGTATCAGCCCCAGCATTTT
v_gene: TRBV19; j_gene: TRBJ2-7; d_gene: .; abundance: .; CDR3aa: CASSTEIGRTYEQYF; CDR3nt: TGTGCCAGTAGTACCGAAATCGGACGGACCTACGAGCAGTACTTC
v_gene: TRBV20-1; j_gene: TRBJ1-6; d_gene: .; abundance: few; CDR3aa: CSAPGSGSPLHF; CDR3nt: TGCAGTGCCCCCGGGAGTGGTTCACCCCTCCACTTT
v_gene: TRBV12-3/TRBV12-4; j_gene: TRBJ1-2; d_gene: .; abundance: many; CDR3aa: CASSQGNYGYTF; CDR3nt: TGTGCCAGCAGTCAGGGGAACTATGGCTACACCTTC
v_gene: TRBV6-5; j_gene: TRBJ2-5; d_gene: .; abundance: few; CDR3aa: CASSYAGKETQYF; CDR3nt: TGTGCCAGCAGTTACGCCGGGAAAGAGACCCAGTACTTC
v_gene: TRBV12-3/TRBV12-4; j_gene: TRBJ1-1; d_gene: TRBD1; abundance: few; CDR3aa: CASSLVMGRGLAGTEAFF; CDR3nt: TGTGCCAGCAGTTTAGTCATGGGCAGGGGGCTGGCTGGCACTGAAGCTTTCTTT
v_gene: TRBV12-3/TRBV12-4; j_gene: TRBJ2-1; d_gene: .; abundance: .; CDR3aa: CASSLRQTQSSYNEQFF; CDR3nt: TGTGCCAGCAGTTTAAGGCAGACCCAGAGCTCCTACAATGAGCAGTTCTTC
v_gene: TRBV14; j_gene: TRBJ2-2; d_gene: TRBD1; abundance: .; CDR3aa: CASSQDVWGQGTGELFF; CDR3nt: TGTGCCAGCAGCCAAGACGTTTGGGGACAGGGAACCGGGGAGCTGTTTTTT
v_gene: TRBV5-1; j_gene: TRBJ1-4; d_gene: .; abundance: many; CDR3aa: CASSLSGQINEKLFF; CDR3nt: TGCGCCAGCAGCTTGTCCGGACAGATAAATGAAAAACTGTTTTTT
v_gene: TRBV7-9; j_gene: TRBJ2-7; d_gene: .; abundance: few; CDR3aa: CASSLATVSEQYF; CDR3nt: TGTGCCAGCAGCTTAGCGACAGTCAGCGAGCAGTACTTC
v_gene: TRBV20-1; j_gene: TRBJ1-5; d_gene: .; abundance: few; CDR3aa: CSARDLREYSNQPQHF; CDR3nt: TGCAGTGCTAGAGATCTTCGGGAATATAGCAATCAGCCCCAGCATTTT
v_gene: TRBV12-3/TRBV12-4; j_gene: TRBJ2-1; d_gene: .; abundance: few; CDR3aa: CASSPQGGLRGQFF; CDR3nt: TGTGCCAGCAGTCCCCAAGGTGGGTTGAGGGGGCAGTTCTTC
v_gene: TRBV29-1; j_gene: TRBJ2-1; d_gene: TRBD2; abundance: many; CDR3aa: CSVEGTSGGSYNEQFF; CDR3nt: TGCAGCGTTGAGGGGACTAGCGGGGGAAGTTACAATGAGCAGTTCTTC
v_gene: TRBV4-3; j_gene: TRBJ2-7; d_gene: .; abundance: many; CDR3aa: CASSQVVGSSEQYF; CDR3nt: TGCGCCAGCAGCCAAGTGGTAGGGTCCTCCGAGCAGTACTTC
v_gene: TRBV20-1; j_gene: TRBJ2-7; d_gene: .; abundance: .; CDR3aa: CSAGPGSTNEEQYF; CDR3nt: TGCAGTGCTGGACCGGGATCCACGAACGAGGAGCAGTACTTC
v_gene: TRBV6-2/TRBV6-3; j_gene: TRBJ2-1; d_gene: .; abundance: few; CDR3aa: CASSRRMDGVNEQFF; CDR3nt: TGTGCCAGCAGTCGTCGGATGGATGGAGTAAATGAGCAGTTCTTC
v_gene: TRBV6-1; j_gene: TRBJ2-7; d_gene: .; abundance: .; CDR3aa: CASSARAPYEQYF; CDR3nt: TGTGCCAGCAGTGCCAGGGCGCCCTACGAGCAGTACTTC
v_gene: TRBV2; j_gene: TRBJ1-5; d_gene: TRBD1; abundance: many; CDR3aa: CASSRQGGNQPQHF; CDR3nt: TGTGCCAGCAGCCGACAGGGGGGCAATCAGCCCCAGCATTTT
v_gene: TRBV6-4; j_gene: TRBJ2-1; d_gene: .; abundance: many; CDR3aa: CASSDSVAGVGNEQFF; CDR3nt: TGTGCCAGCAGTGACTCGGTCGCCGGGGTGGGGAATGAGCAGTTCTTC
v_gene: TRBV25-1; j_gene: TRBJ2-2; d_gene: .; abundance: many; CDR3aa: CASTKGTGELFF; CDR3nt: TGTGCCAGCACAAAGGGCACCGGGGAGCTGTTTTTT
v_gene: TRBV12-3/TRBV12-4; j_gene: TRBJ2-7; d_gene: .; abundance: many; CDR3aa: CASSPRGGSYEQYF; CDR3nt: TGTGCCAGCAGTCCCCGGGGAGGTTCTTACGAGCAGTACTTC
v_gene: TRBV28; j_gene: TRBJ2-6; d_gene: .; abundance: many; CDR3aa: CASSLIAVYGRAGANVLTF; CDR3nt: TGTGCCAGCAGTTTAATCGCAGTTTATGGTAGAGCTGGGGCCAACGTCCTGACTTTC
v_gene: TRBV20-1; j_gene: TRBJ2-3; d_gene: .; abundance: many; CDR3aa: CSEKNGERDTQYF; CDR3nt: TGCAGTGAGAAGAACGGGGAGAGAGATACGCAGTATTTT
v_gene: TRBV21-1; j_gene: TRBJ1-4; d_gene: .; abundance: few; CDR3aa: CASSKVQAGKRATNEKLFF; CDR3nt: TGTGCCAGCAGCAAAGTACAGGCAGGGAAGCGGGCAACTAATGAAAAACTGTTTTTT